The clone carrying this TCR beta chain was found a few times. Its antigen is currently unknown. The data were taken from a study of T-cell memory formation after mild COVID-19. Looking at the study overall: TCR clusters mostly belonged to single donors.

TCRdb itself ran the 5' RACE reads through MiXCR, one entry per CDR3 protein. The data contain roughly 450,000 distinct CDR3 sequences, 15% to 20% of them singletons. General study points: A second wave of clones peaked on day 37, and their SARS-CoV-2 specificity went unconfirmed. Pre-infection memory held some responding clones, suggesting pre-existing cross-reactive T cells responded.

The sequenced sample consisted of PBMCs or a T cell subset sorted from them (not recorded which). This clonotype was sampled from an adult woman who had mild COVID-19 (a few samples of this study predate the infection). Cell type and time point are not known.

The CDR3 here is CSAQGGFNQPQHF. The DNA for the CDR3 is TGCAGTGCCCAGGGAGGGTTTAATCAGCCCCAGCATTTT. The chain couples TRBV20-1 to TRBJ1-5; D possibly corresponds to TRBD1 (5 bases). The ends were cut back, 6 bases at V and 4 bases at J, with 13 bases in the middle. Germline-derived CDR1 and CDR2 are DFQATT and SNEGSKA (reference sequence). This CDR3 is 13 amino acids long.